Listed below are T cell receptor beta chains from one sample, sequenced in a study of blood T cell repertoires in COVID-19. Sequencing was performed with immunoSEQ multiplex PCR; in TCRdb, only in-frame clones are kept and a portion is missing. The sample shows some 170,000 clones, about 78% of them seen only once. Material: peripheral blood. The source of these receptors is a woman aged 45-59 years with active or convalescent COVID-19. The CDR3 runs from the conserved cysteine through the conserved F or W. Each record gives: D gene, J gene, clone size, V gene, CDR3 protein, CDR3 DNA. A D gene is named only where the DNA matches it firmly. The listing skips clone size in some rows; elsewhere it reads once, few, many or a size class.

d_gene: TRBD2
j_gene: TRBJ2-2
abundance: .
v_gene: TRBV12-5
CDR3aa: CASGPPTSGAYTGELFF
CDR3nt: TGTGCTAGTGGCCCTCCAACTAGCGGGGCCTACACCGGGGAGCTGTTTTTT

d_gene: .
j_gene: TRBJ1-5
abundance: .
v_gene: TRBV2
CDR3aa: CASSQGMDQPQHF
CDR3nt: TGTGCCAGCAGCCAGGGGATGGATCAGCCCCAGCATTTT

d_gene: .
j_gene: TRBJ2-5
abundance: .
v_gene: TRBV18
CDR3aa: CASSRGGETQYF
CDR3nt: TGTGCCAGCTCCCGAGGCGGAGAGACCCAGTACTTC

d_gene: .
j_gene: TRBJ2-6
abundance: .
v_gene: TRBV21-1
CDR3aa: CASSHGQGAGANVLTF
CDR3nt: TGTGCCAGCAGCCACGGACAGGGAGCCGGGGCCAACGTCCTGACTTTC

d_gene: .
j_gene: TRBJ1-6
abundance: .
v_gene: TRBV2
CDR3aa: CASSDWGQASPLHF
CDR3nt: TGTGCCAGCAGTGATTGGGGGCAGGCTTCACCCCTCCACTTT

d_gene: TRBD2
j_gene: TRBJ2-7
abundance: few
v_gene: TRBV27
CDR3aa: CASPTPRTSGPYEQYF
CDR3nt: TGTGCCAGCCCCACGCCCCGGACTAGCGGGCCCTACGAGCAGTACTTC

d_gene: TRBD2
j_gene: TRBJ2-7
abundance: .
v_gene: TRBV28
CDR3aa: CASSLPTSGRRLEQYF
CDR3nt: TGTGCCAGCAGTTTACCGACTAGCGGGAGGCGACTCGAGCAGTACTTC

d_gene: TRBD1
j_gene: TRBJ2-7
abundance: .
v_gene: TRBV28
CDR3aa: CASRTGFYEQYF
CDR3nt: TGTGCCAGCAGGACAGGGTTTTACGAGCAGTACTTC

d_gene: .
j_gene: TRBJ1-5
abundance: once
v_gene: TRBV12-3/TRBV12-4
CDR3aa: CASSTGSQPQHF
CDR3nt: TGTGCCAGCAGCACAGGGTCTCAGCCCCAGCATTTT

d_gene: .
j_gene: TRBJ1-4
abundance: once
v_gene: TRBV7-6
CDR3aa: CASGEGAREKLFF
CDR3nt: TGTGCCAGCGGCGAAGGGGCGAGGGAAAAACTGTTTTTT

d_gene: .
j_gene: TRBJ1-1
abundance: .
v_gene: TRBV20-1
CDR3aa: CSASLIGGNTEAFF
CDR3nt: TGCAGTGCTAGTCTGATAGGAGGCAACACTGAAGCTTTCTTT

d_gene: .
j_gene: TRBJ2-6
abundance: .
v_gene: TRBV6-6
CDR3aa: CASRSGGLSGANVLTF
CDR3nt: TGTGCCAGCAGGTCAGGGGGACTCTCTGGGGCCAACGTCCTGACTTTC

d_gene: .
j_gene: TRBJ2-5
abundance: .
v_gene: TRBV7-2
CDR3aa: CASSLGGVRRETQYF
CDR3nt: TGTGCCAGCAGCTTAGGAGGAGTTAGAAGGGAGACCCAGTACTTC

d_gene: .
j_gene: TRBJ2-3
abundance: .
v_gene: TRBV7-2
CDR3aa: CASSPLSNTQYF
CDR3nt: TGTGCCAGCAGCCCTCTGTCTAATACGCAGTATTTT

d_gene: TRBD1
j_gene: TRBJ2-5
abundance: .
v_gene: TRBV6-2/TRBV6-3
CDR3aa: CASSPGTGRVQETQYF
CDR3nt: TGTGCCAGCAGCCCTGGGACAGGGAGGGTCCAAGAGACCCAGTACTTC

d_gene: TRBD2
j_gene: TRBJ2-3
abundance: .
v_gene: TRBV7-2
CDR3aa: CASSSPRSPAGGDTQYF
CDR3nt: TGTGCCAGCAGCTCCCCCCGGTCTCCGGCGGGAGGAGATACGCAGTATTTT

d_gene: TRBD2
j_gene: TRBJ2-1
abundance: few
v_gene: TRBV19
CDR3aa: CASSPASLTSGVWNEQFF
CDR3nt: TGTGCCAGTAGTCCCGCTAGTTTGACTAGCGGGGTCTGGAATGAGCAGTTCTTC

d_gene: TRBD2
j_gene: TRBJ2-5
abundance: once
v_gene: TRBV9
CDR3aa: CASSVGSGGTSETQYF
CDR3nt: TGTGCCAGCAGCGTAGGCAGCGGGGGGACGTCAGAGACCCAGTACTTC

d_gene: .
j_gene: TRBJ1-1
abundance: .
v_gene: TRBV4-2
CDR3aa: CASSQAGGGPHTEAFF
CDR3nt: TGTGCCAGCAGCCAAGCCGGGGGGGGGCCTCACACTGAAGCTTTCTTT

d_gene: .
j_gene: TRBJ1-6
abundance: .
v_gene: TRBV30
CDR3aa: CAWTRGPPLSPLHF
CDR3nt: TGTGCCTGGACGCGAGGTCCACCCCTATCACCCCTCCACTTT

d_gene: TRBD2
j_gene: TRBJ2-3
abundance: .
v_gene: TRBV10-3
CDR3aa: CAISESGSGGPYQGQYF
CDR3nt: TGTGCCATCAGTGAGTCGGGGAGCGGGGGGCCCTACCAGGGGCAGTATTTT

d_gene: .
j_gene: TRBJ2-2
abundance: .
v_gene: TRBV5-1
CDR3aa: CASSLDGNTGELFF
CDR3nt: TGCGCCAGCAGCCTGGACGGTAACACCGGGGAGCTGTTTTTT

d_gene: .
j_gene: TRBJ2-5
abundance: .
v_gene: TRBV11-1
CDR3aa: CASSLRGQETQYF
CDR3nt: TGTGCCAGCAGCTTACGGGGCCAAGAGACCCAGTACTTC

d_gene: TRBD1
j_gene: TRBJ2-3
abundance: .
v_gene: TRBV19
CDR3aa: CASRTGTGNTDTQYF
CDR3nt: TGTGCCAGTAGGACCGGGACAGGGAACACAGATACGCAGTATTTT

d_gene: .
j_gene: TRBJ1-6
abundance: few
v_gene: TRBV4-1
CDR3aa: CASSQEVTYDSPLHF
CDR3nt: TGCGCCAGCAGCCAAGAGGTGACTTATGATTCACCCCTCCACTTT

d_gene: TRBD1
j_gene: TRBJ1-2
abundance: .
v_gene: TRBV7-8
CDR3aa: CASSSGTGGRGYTF
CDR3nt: TGTGCCAGCAGCTCTGGGACAGGGGGCAGGGGCTACACCTTC

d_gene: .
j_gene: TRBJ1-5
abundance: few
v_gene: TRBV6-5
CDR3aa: CASSSISGLGQPQHF
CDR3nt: TGTGCCAGCAGTTCTATATCAGGGCTGGGTCAGCCCCAGCATTTT

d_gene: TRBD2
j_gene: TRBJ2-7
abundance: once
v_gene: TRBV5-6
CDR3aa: CASSLTSGSLGSYEQYF
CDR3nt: TGTGCCAGCAGCCTAACTAGCGGGTCTTTAGGGTCCTACGAGCAGTACTTC

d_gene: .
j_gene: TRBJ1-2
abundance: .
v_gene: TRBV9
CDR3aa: CASRDTYGYTF
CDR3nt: TGTGCCAGCAGGGACACCTATGGCTACACCTTC

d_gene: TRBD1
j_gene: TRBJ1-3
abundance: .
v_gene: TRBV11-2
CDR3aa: CASSLGQAPGNTIYF
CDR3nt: TGTGCCAGCAGCTTGGGACAGGCTCCTGGAAACACCATATATTTT

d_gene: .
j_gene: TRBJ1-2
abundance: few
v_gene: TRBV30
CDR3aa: CAWSLTRYYGYTF
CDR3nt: TGTGCCTGGAGTCTGACTCGGTACTATGGCTACACCTTC

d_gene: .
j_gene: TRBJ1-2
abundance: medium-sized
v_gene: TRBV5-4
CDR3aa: CASSPDRYIAHGYTF
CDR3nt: TGTGCCAGCAGCCCCGATCGGTATATTGCCCATGGCTACACCTTC

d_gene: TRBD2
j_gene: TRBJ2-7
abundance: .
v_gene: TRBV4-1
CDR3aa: CASSQEPPGASGGAYEQYF
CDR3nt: TGCGCCAGCAGCCAAGAACCCCCGGGGGCTAGCGGGGGGGCCTACGAGCAGTACTTC

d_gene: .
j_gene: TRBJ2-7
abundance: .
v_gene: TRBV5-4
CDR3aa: CASSLGGVYEQYF
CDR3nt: TGTGCCAGCAGCTTGGGGGGAGTCTACGAGCAGTACTTC

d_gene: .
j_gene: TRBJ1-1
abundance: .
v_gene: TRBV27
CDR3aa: CASSPADSDYTEAFF
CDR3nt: TGTGCCAGCAGCCCAGCAGACAGCGATTACACTGAAGCTTTCTTT

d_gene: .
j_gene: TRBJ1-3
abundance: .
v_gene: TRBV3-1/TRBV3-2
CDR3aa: CASSPHSGNTIYF
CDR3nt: TGTGCCAGCAGCCCACACTCTGGAAACACCATATATTTT

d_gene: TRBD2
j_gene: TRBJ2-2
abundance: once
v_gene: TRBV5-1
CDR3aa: CASTLAGLAGNTGELFF
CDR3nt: TGCGCCAGCACCCTGGCCGGACTAGCGGGGAACACCGGGGAGCTGTTTTTT

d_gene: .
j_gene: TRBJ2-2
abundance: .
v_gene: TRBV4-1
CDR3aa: CASSQVSSGTANTGELFF
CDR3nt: TGCGCCAGCAGCCAAGTTTCGTCCGGGACTGCGAACACCGGGGAGCTGTTTTTT

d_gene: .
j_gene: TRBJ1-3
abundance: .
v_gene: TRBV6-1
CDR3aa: CASPSVPAGNTIYF
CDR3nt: TGTGCCAGTCCGTCCGTTCCGGCTGGAAACACCATATATTTT

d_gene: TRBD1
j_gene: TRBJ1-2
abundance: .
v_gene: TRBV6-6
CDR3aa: CASSLTGVSNYGYTF
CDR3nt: TGTGCCAGCAGCCTGACAGGGGTTAGTAACTATGGCTACACCTTC